This T cell receptor (beta chain) stems from a study of shared clonotypes between healthy human individuals. The V segment lost 0 bases and the J segment 5 bases; nucleotides outside the gene matches: 7. CDR3 size: 16 residues. CDR1 is SGDLS and CDR2 is YYNGEE in the germline V gene. Every immunoSEQ plate was one replicate of a subset's evenly spread DNA. The method was immunoSEQ multiplex PCR; TCRdb's version includes in-frame clones alone and lacks a portion of them. The sample contains around 2.1 million clones, under 95% of which appear only once. As defined, naive CD8 cells were CD45RO-negative and positively selected for CCR7, with terminally differentiated effector memory CD45RA+ cells excluded. Caucasian adults residing in Nashville, Tennessee made up all the donors.

The rearrangement joins TRBV9 to TRBJ2-1; 8 bases are shared with TRBD2. The origin of this receptor is a man between 18 and 35 years old in good health. Some clones in this sample may be carry-over from other donors' samples. Sequencing was done on a sample of naive CD8+ T cells from PBMCs. Here the CDR3 reads CASSVAGLAVNNEQFF. For the CDR3, the DNA is TGTGCCAGCAGCGTAGCTGGACTAGCCGTTAACAATGAGCAGTTCTTC.